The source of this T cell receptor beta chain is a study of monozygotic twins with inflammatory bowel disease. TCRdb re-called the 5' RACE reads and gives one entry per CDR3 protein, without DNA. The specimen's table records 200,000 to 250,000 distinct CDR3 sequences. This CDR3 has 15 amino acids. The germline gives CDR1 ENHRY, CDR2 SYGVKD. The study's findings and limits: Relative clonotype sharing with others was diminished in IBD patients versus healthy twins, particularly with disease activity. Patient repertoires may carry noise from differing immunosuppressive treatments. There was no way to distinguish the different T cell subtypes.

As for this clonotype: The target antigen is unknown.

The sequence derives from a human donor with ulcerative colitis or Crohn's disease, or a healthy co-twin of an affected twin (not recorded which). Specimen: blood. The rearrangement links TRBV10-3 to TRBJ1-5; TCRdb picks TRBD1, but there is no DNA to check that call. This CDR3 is CAISESGGLYQPQHF.